These 23 T cell receptor beta chains share one sample of origin, sequenced in a study of blood T cells in healthy people across ages (dated by TCRdb to the mid-2010s). Library method: 5' RACE. The run used an Illumina HiSeq 2500. A second roughly 6 to 12 cycle PCR used a sample-barcoded 5' primer and a J-beta primer mix. The raw public reads went through TCRdb reprocessing: fastp at Q25, MiXCR clone calling, in-frame beta chains kept. Rows merge per CDR3 protein into single entries with the most common DNA and genes. This sample lists under 2 million distinct CDR3 sequences; almost 35% were detected once. The top ten clonotypes cover 10% to 12% of the sample. The specimen sequenced was blood. The origin of the receptors is a woman in her twenties or thirties in good health.

This clonotype has just a few counts. CDR3 sequence reads: CASKTRSLDTQYF. DNA of the CDR3: TGTGCCAGCAAGACTAGGTCCTTAGATACGCAGTATTTT. The chain links TRBV27 to TRBJ2-3, with D possibly TRBD2 on 6 matching bases. Trimming stripped 7 bases from V and 5 bases from J, with 13 bases between. The CDR3 contains 13 residues. Germline assignment: CDR1 MNHEY and CDR2 SMNVEV (reference sequence).

The genes are TRBV20-1 and TRBJ2-4; TRBD2 aligns across 9 bases. The tail of the sequence fits TRBJ2-7 better, so the J call may be wrong. The CDR3 consists of 16 residues. Germline V gene sequence: CDR1 DFQATT, CDR2 SNEGSKA (reference sequence). CDR3 region: CSARDSSRGGVYEQYF. CDR3 nucleotides: TGCAGTGCTAGAGATTCCTCGCGGGGGGGCGTCTACGAGCAGTACTTC.

The CDR3 region has the DNA TGTGCCAGCAGATACGGACAGGGTATCCACGAGCAGTACTTC. This codes for CASRYGQGIHEQYF. The chain is built from TRBV3-1 and TRBJ2-7, with 8 bases identical to TRBD1. V trimming: 6 bases; J trimming: 5 bases; junction bases outside the gene matches: 9. The V gene's germline CDR1 is LGHDT and CDR2 YNNKEL (reference sequence). The CDR3 loop spans 14 amino acids.

This clonotype has a single count. One end of the junction fails to match germline, which may point to a read error. This chain links TRBV5-5 with TRBJ1-2; unclear D gene. CDR3 size: 15 residues. CDR1 is SGHKS, CDR2 YYEKEE, per germline (reference sequence). The CDR3 DNA reads as TGTACCAGCAGCTTGCTAACCTCTTCCAACTATGGCTACACCTTC. It translates to CTSSLLTSSNYGYTF.

The rearrangement joins TRBV7-3 to TRBJ1-1; no clear D. The V and J ends lost 6 bases and 3 bases respectively, with 11 bases between them. This CDR3 is 13 amino acids long. Germline V gene lookup returns CDR1 SGHTA and CDR2 FQGTGA. CDR3 coding DNA: TGTGCCAGCAGGGCGGGCGTTGACACTGAAGCTTTCTTT. This gives the protein CASRAGVDTEAFF.

This chain connects TRBV9 to TRBJ2-7; the D gene is possibly TRBD2 (6 bases). The V end lost 0 bases, the J end lost 3 bases, and 13 bases lay between the germline ends. CDR1 and CDR2 (germline): SGDLS, YYNGEE. CDR3 length equals 15 residues. CDR3 bases: TGTGCCAGCAGCGTAGGCGGGGATCGGGGCTACGAGCAGTACTTC. It is translated as CASSVGGDRGYEQYF.

The rearrangement uses TRBV7-3 and TRBJ2-1; 12 nucleotides align to TRBD2. The V gene's germline CDR1 is SGHTA and CDR2 FQGTGA. CDR3 length: 19 residues. V gave up 0 bases and J gave up 7 bases; unmatched junction bases: 13. CDR3 nucleotides: TGTGCCAGCAGCTTAACTCTCCTGACTAGCGGGAGAGTGGATAATGAGCAGTTCTTC. Protein sequence: CASSLTLLTSGRVDNEQFF.

The V gene is TRBV6-2 or TRBV6-3, the J gene TRBJ1-1; tentative D call: TRBD1 (5 bases). V lost 0 bases and J lost 8, with 22 bases in between. The germline CDR1 and CDR2 sequences are MNHEY and SVGEGT. This CDR3 is built from 17 residues. The CDR3 DNA sequence: TGTGCCAGCAGTTACTCAAGTGATGCACGGGGGGGAACCGAAGCTTTCTTT. Its protein is CASSYSSDARGGTEAFF.

This clonotype was seen ten or more times. The chain links TRBV21-1 to TRBJ2-7; the D call TRBD1 from the table was never checked on the DNA. TRBV21-1 is a known pseudogene. The CDR3 consists of 15 residues. The chain's CDR3 is CASSTPLQGAYEQYF. In nucleotides, the CDR3 is TGTGCCAGCAGCACACCTCTACAGGGGGCCTACGAGCAGTACTTC.

The J gene is TRBJ1-5, the V gene TRBV20-1, with D possibly being TRBD1 (6 bases). The CDR3 runs 14 residues. CDR1 and CDR2 from the germline V gene are DFQATT and SNEGSKA (reference sequence). V dropped 3 bases and J dropped 3 bases, with 12 bases sitting between them. In DNA form, the CDR3 reads TGCAGTGCTAGGGATGGACAGTACAATCAGCCCCAGCATTTT. Residues: CSARDGQYNQPQHF.

The chain links TRBV7-9 to TRBJ1-2; 10 positions match TRBD1. Germline V CDR1 and CDR2: SEHNR, FQNEAQ (reference sequence). Trimming removed 5 bases from V and 3 bases from J; junction bases left unmatched: 6. The CDR3 runs to 15 residues. Here the CDR3 reads CASSMGQGSDYGYTF. CDR3 in DNA: TGTGCCAGCAGCATGGGACAGGGGAGCGACTATGGCTACACCTTC.

This clonotype was seen more than once but under ten times. The J gene is TRBJ2-7, the V gene TRBV7-9; 10 positions agree with TRBD2. Germline CDR1 and CDR2: SEHNR and FQNEAQ (reference sequence). The CDR3 has 16 residues. Germline trimming cut 5 bases from V and 0 bases from J; bases unmatched to any gene: 7. The CDR3 protein is CASSDASGGSSYEQYF. DNA for the CDR3: TGTGCCAGCAGCGACGCTAGCGGGGGAAGCTCCTACGAGCAGTACTTC.

The genes are TRBV9 and TRBJ2-7; no clear D. The CDR3 runs to 12 residues. Germline values: CDR1 SGDLS, CDR2 YYNGEE. The CDR3 DNA is TGTTTCGCCGCTCTCGGCGGTTACGAGCAGTACTTC. Its protein product is CFAALGGYEQYF.

On this clonotype itself: This sequence may be a read error, since a much larger clone differs from it by one base. The chain is built from TRBV29-1 and TRBJ2-1; D might be TRBD2 (5 bases). The V gene's germline CDR1 is SQVTM and CDR2 ANQGSEA. The CDR3 is 13 residues long. CDR3 region: CGVAGRNLNEQFF. The CDR3 DNA sequence: TGCGGCGTTGCGGGTAGAAATCTGAATGAGCAGTTCTTC.

V is TRBV5-6 and J is TRBJ1-1; D is unclear. Germline V gene lookup returns CDR1 SGHDT and CDR2 YYEEEE. This CDR3 region has 13 residues. V was pared by 1 base and J by 11 bases, with 15 bases between. The CDR3 reads CASSLKGVTGAFF. The CDR3 region has the DNA TGTGCCAGCAGCTTGAAAGGAGTTACTGGGGCTTTCTTT.

The chain recombines TRBV7-2 with TRBJ2-3, with TRBD2 identical over 7 bases. Germline values: CDR1 SGHTA, CDR2 FQGNSA. CDR3 length: 14 amino acids. The trim removed 2 bases at V and 8 bases at J, leaving 7 bases unmatched. CDR3 sequence reads: CASSLRPSGATQYF. Here the CDR3 DNA reads TGTGCCAGCAGCTTACGGCCAAGCGGGGCTACGCAGTATTTT.

The chain joins TRBV7-9 to TRBJ2-1, with D possibly matching TRBD2 (6 bases). Germline V CDR1 and CDR2: SEHNR, FQNEAQ (reference sequence). The CDR3 spans 19 residues. The V gene lost 3 bases and the J gene lost 8 bases, with 29 bases spanning the gap. CDR3 residues: CASSFPRSNGRPTPDEQFF. The CDR3 coding sequence is TGTGCCAGCAGCTTCCCGAGGTCGAACGGGAGACCCACCCCAGATGAGCAGTTCTTC.

The CDR3, as DNA: TGTGCCAGCGGCGAAAGGGAGGCGAGAAGGGGCTACACCTTC. This gives the protein CASGEREARRGYTF. The chain has TRBV6-1 and TRBJ1-2; D not certain. V dropped 8 bases and J dropped 8 bases, with 21 bases sitting between them. The CDR3 runs 14 residues. The germline CDR1 and CDR2 sequences are MNHNS and SASEGT.

This sequence joins TRBV20-1 and TRBJ1-1, with a weak D call TRBD1 (5 bases). Germline CDR1 and CDR2: DFQATT and SNEGSKA (reference sequence). Trimming left V 5 bases short and J 6 bases short, with 13 bases between. This CDR3 contains 12 residues. This CDR3 reads CSAPLGGAEAFF. CDR3 nucleotide sequence: TGCAGTGCTCCCCTGGGGGGGGCTGAAGCTTTCTTT.

This clonotype was detected a few times. This chain joins TRBV6-5 and TRBJ1-1, with D perhaps matching TRBD1 (5 bases). The V end was cut by 7 bases, the J end by 7 bases, with 13 bases between. This CDR3 contains 12 residues. Germline V gene data show CDR1 as MNHEY and CDR2 as SVGAGI. In DNA, the CDR3 is TGTGCCAGCACATACGGGGACGGTGAAGCTTTCTTT. Encoded protein: CASTYGDGEAFF.

This clonotype showed up many times. The rearrangement links TRBV27 to TRBJ2-7, with 11 bases lining up with TRBD1. V shed 2 bases and J 4 bases; nucleotides not matched to a gene: 4. Per the germline V gene, CDR1 is MNHEY and CDR2 is SMNVEV (reference sequence). This CDR3 is 15 amino acids long. DNA of the CDR3: TGTGCCAGCAGTTTAGGACAGGGGGCCAGATACGAGCAGTACTTC. Amino acid sequence: CASSLGQGARYEQYF.

As DNA, the CDR3 is TGTGCCAGAGGGAACCCGGGACAGCGTACAATAGTATATGGCTACACCTTC. Its protein is CARGNPGQRTIVYGYTF. The chain recombines TRBV19 with TRBJ1-2; TRBD1 matches at 7 bases. Per the germline V gene, CDR1 is LNHDA and CDR2 is SQIVND (reference sequence). The CDR3 sequence is 17 residues long. V lost 9 bases and J lost 5; bases outside the gene matches: 21.

This clonotype showed up just a few times. The J gene is TRBJ2-7, the V gene TRBV5-1; unclear D gene. Germline V gene sequence: CDR1 SGHRS, CDR2 YFSETQ. The CDR3 sequence is 15 residues long. Deletions cut 4 bases from V and 0 bases from J, with 14 bases between. The DNA for the CDR3 is TGCGCCAGCAGCCACCCCGAAATTAACTCCTACGAGCAGTACTTC. Translated: CASSHPEINSYEQYF. Filled out from reference TRBV5-1 and TRBJ2-7, the complete variable domain reads KAGVTQTPRYLIKTRGQQVTLSCSPISGHRSVSWYQQTPGQGLQFLFEYFSETQRNKGNFPGRFSGRQFSNSRSEMNVSTLELGDSALYLCASSHPEINSYEQYFGPGTRLTVT.